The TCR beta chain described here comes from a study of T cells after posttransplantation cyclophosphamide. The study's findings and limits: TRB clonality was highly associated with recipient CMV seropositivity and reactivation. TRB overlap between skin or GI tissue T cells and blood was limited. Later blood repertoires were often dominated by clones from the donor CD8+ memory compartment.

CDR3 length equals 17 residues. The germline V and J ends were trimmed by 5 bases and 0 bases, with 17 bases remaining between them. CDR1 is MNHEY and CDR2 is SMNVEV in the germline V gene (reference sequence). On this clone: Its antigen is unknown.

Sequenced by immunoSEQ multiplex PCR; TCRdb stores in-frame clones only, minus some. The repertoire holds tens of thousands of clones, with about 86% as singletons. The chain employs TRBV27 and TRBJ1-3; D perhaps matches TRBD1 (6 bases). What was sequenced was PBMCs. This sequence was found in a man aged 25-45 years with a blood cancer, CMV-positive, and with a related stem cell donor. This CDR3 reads CASSPFGHRASGNTIYF. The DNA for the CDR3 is TGTGCCAGCAGTCCCTTTGGTCACAGGGCCTCTGGAAACACCATATATTTT.